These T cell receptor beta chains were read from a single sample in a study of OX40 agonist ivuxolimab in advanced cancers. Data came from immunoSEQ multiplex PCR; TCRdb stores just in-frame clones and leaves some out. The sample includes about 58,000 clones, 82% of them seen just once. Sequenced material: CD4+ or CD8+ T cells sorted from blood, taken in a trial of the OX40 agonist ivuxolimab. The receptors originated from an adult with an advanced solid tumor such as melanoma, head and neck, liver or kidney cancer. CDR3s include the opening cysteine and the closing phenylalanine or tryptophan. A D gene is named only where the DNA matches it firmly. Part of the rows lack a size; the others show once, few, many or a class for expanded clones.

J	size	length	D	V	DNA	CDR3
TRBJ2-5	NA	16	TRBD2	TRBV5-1	TGCGCCAGCAGCTTGGTTCTAGCGGGGGGCCAAGAGACCCAGTACTTC	CASSLVLAGGQETQYF
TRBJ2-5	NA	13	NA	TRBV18	TGTGCCAGCACGAGGGACATCCAAGAGACCCAGTACTTC	CASTRDIQETQYF
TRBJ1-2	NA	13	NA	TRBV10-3	TGTGCCATTACTCCAAGGGGTTTCTATGGCTACACCTTC	CAITPRGFYGYTF
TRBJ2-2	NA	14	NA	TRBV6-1	TGTGCCAGCAGGAAGGTCTTAGATCCCGGGGAGCTGTTTTTT	CASRKVLDPGELFF
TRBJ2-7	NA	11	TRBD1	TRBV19	TGTGCCAGCCAACAGGGGGACGAGCAGTACTTC	CASQQGDEQYF
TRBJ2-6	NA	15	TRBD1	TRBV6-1	TGTGCCAGCCGGACAGGGGGCAGTGGGGCCAACGTCCTGACTTTC	CASRTGGSGANVLTF
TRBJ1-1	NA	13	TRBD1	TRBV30	TGTGCTGCTGGAGGGGGCGCGGGCACTGAAGCTTTCTTT	CAAGGGAGTEAFF
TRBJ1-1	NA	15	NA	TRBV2	TGTGCCAGCAGTCCGACGGGAGGGTCCTTCGGTAAAGCTTTCTTT	CASSPTGGSFGKAFF
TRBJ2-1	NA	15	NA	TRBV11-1	TGTGCCAGCAGCCTTTTGGTATATGTGAACAACGAGCAGTTCTTC	CASSLLVYVNNEQFF
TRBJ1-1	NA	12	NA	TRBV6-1	TGTGCCAGCAGGCAAACCGCGGGGGAAGCTTTCTTT	CASRQTAGEAFF
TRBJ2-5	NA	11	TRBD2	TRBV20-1	TGCAGTGCCGGGAGGGCAGAGACCCAGTACTTC	CSAGRAETQYF
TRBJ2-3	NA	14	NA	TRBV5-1	TGCGCCAGCACTCGGTCAGGGTTAGGAGATACGCAGTATTTT	CASTRSGLGDTQYF
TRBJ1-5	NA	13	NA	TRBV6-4	TGTGCCAGCAGCGCCGAGGCACGGCAGCCCCAGCATTTT	CASSAEARQPQHF
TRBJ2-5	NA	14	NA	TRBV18	TGTGCCAGCTCACCACCAGGGGATGCAGAGACCCAGTACTTC	CASSPPGDAETQYF
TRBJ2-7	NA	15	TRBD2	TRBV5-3	TGTGCCAGAAGAGAAACTAGCGGGCCCTCCTACGAGCAGTACTTC	CARRETSGPSYEQYF
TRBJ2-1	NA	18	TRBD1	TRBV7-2	TGTGCCAGCAGCTTGGACCGCATTGGGACAGGCTCCTACAATGAGCAGTTCTTC	CASSLDRIGTGSYNEQFF
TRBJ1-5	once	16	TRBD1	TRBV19	TGTGCCAGTAGGGCACCTGGACAGGGGGGAGTCCAGCCCCAGCATTTT	CASRAPGQGGVQPQHF
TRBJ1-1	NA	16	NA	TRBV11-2	TGTGCCAGCAGCTTAGAGAGGGCCAGGATGAACACTGAAGCTTTCTTT	CASSLERARMNTEAFF
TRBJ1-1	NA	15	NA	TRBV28	TGTGCCAGCAGGGAGCTCGGAGTTTATAACACTGAAGCTTTCTTT	CASRELGVYNTEAFF
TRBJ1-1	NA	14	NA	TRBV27	TGTGCCAGCAGTTTAAGGGGGGGATTCACTGAAGCTTTCTTT	CASSLRGGFTEAFF
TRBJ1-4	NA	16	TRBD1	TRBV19	TGTGCCAGTAGTCTCCAACCGACAGGGGCAGGGGAAAAACTGTTTTTT	CASSLQPTGAGEKLFF
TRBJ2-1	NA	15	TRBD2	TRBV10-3	TGTGCCATCAGCGCTAGCGGGGGCCATGGAGGCGAGCAGTTCTTC	CAISASGGHGGEQFF
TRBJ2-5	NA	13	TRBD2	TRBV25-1	TGTGCCAGCAGTCCTAGCGGCGAAGAGACCCAGTACTTC	CASSPSGEETQYF
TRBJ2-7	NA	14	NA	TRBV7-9	TGTGCCAGCAGCTTAGACCGGAATAGCCACGAGCAGTACTTC	CASSLDRNSHEQYF
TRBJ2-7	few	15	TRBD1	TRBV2	TGTGCCAGCAGTGAGCGCCGGGACAGGGGGCGCGAGCAGTACTTC	CASSERRDRGREQYF
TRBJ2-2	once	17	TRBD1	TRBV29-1	TGCAGCGTTGAAGATCCCCTTAGACCGGACAGGACCGGGGAGCTGTTTTTT	CSVEDPLRPDRTGELFF
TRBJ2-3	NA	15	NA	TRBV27	TGTGCCAGCAGTTTACAAGCGCCTAGCACAGATACGCAGTATTTT	CASSLQAPSTDTQYF